The 18 T cell receptor beta chains reported below all come from one sample, sequenced in a study of blood T cell repertoires in COVID-19. Repertoires were generated with immunoSEQ multiplex PCR, while TCRdb's copy carries only in-frame clones and drops some. The top ten hold around 7.2% of the sample, which has some 150,000 clones, 65% to 90% seen once. Sample: peripheral blood. These receptors all stem from a woman between 50 and 59 years old in a cohort sampled during active or convalescent COVID-19.

The genes are TRBV29-1 and TRBJ1-5; D is unresolved. CDR3 length: 13 residues. Per germline, CDR1 SQVTM and CDR2 ANQGSEA. V was cut by 6 bases and J by 0 bases, with 9 bases left in between. Here the CDR3 reads CSVRTNSNQPQHF. In DNA, the CDR3 is TGCAGCGTAAGAACTAATAGCAATCAGCCCCAGCATTTT.

V is TRBV23-1 and J is TRBJ2-2; 10 nucleotides align to TRBD1. TRBV23-1 is recorded as an ORF, its role being uncertain. The CDR3 is made up of 16 amino acids. The trim removed 3 bases at V and 2 bases at J, leaving 3 bases unmatched. In DNA form, the CDR3 reads TGCGCCAGCAGTCAGGGGACAGGGGCAAACACCGGGGAGCTGTTTTTT. Amino acids: CASSQGTGANTGELFF.

J is TRBJ2-3 and V is TRBV25-1, with a tentative D call TRBD2 (6 bases). This CDR3 contains 15 residues. CDR1 MGHDK and CDR2 SYGVNS come from the germline V gene. Trimming cost V 5 bases and J 0 bases, with 12 bases left between them. CDR3 residues: CASSSAGTSTDTQYF. The CDR3 nucleotides read TGTGCCAGCAGTTCCGCCGGGACTAGCACAGATACGCAGTATTTT.

The chain employs TRBV21-1 and TRBJ1-6. TRBV21-1 is a recognized pseudogene. The CDR3 totals 14 residues. The CDR3 DNA reads TGTGCCAGCAGCAAAGGGGTGGACTGTTCATCCCTCCACTTT. Translation gives CASSKGVDCSSLHF.

This chain joins TRBV7-8 and TRBJ1-6; D is possibly TRBD1 (6 bases). The CDR3 totals 14 residues. Trimming stripped 1 base from V and 9 bases from J, with 10 bases between. Germline V gives CDR1 SGHVS, CDR2 FQNEAQ. Written as DNA, the CDR3 is TGTGCCAGCAGCTTAGAAGGGGGAACTTCACCCCTCCACTTT. Amino acids: CASSLEGGTSPLHF.

The chain employs TRBV15 and TRBJ2-7; possible D gene TRBD2, 6 bases. Germline V gives CDR1 LNHNV, CDR2 YYDKDF (reference sequence). The CDR3 is 14 residues long. Trimming removed 3 bases from V and 3 bases from J, with 12 bases in between. The CDR3 protein is CATSSGGSVYEQYF. CDR3 in DNA: TGTGCCACCAGCAGCGGGGGTTCGGTCTACGAGCAGTACTTC.

The chain has TRBV6-5 and TRBJ1-2; D gene ambiguous. CDR1 is MNHEY and CDR2 is SVGAGI in the germline V gene. The CDR3 length is 14 residues. Trimming took 2 bases from V and 4 from J, leaving 11 bases between them. CDR3 sequence reads: CASSYGRVSYGYTF. The CDR3 DNA reads TGTGCCAGCAGTTACGGGAGGGTGAGCTATGGCTACACCTTC.

CDR3 residues: CASSLDWVLGAQETQYF. CDR3 in DNA: TGTGCCAGCAGCTTAGATTGGGTTTTGGGGGCTCAAGAGACCCAGTACTTC. V gene TRBV7-2 combines with J gene TRBJ2-5, with a possible D match to TRBD1 (6 bases). This CDR3 comprises 17 residues. CDR1 SGHTA and CDR2 FQGNSA come from the germline V gene. Trimming pared 1 base from V and 2 bases from J, leaving 17 bases between.

The chain is built from TRBV19 and TRBJ1-5, with D unresolved. V was shortened by 9 bases and J by 6 bases, with 9 bases between the two germline ends. Germline-derived CDR1 and CDR2 are LNHDA and SQIVND (reference sequence). The CDR3 covers 11 residues. The CDR3 spells CASPEPQPQHF. CDR3 DNA sequence: TGTGCCAGCCCTGAGCCTCAGCCCCAGCATTTT.

The gene calls are TRBV30 and TRBJ1-1; the D gene is possibly TRBD1 (5 bases). The germline V gene encodes CDR1 GTSNPN and CDR2 SVGIG (reference sequence). The CDR3 is made up of 14 amino acids. V lost 1 base to trimming and J lost 1 base, with 10 bases between them. The CDR3 region is CAWSEGLGNTEAFF. Here the CDR3 DNA reads TGTGCCTGGAGTGAGGGGCTGGGGAACACTGAAGCTTTCTTT.

The chain employs TRBV7-8 and TRBJ1-1; the D is unclear. The CDR3 spans 14 residues. Between the trimmed V and J ends, which lost 1 base and 1 base, there was a span of 7 bases. CDR1 and CDR2 (germline): SGHVS, FQNEAQ. The CDR3 reads CASSLVFRNTEAFF. In nucleotides, the CDR3 is TGTGCCAGCAGCTTAGTTTTTCGGAACACTGAAGCTTTCTTT.

The table lists this clone with a count of one. The gene calls are TRBV5-4 and TRBJ1-4; weak D call: TRBD1 (5 bases). Trimming took 4 bases from V and 8 from J, leaving 18 bases between them. This CDR3 is 15 amino acids long. Germline lookup yields CDR1 SGHNT and CDR2 YYREEE (reference sequence). The CDR3 sequence: CASSRKTGETEKLFF. CDR3 DNA: TGTGCCAGCAGCCGAAAGACGGGGGAGACCGAAAAACTGTTTTTT.

This clone has just one count. The chain is built from TRBV13 and TRBJ2-1; D perhaps matches TRBD2 (7 bases). From germline, CDR1 is PRHDT and CDR2 FYEKMQ (reference sequence). Trimming shortened V by 5 bases and J by 6 bases, and 17 bases separated the two germline ends. The CDR3 contains 15 residues. Written as DNA, the CDR3 is TGTGCCAGCAGCGACAGGACTAGAACAGTCAATGAGCAGTTCTTC. It codes for CASSDRTRTVNEQFF.

J is TRBJ2-3 and V is TRBV6-6; D is perhaps TRBD1 (6 bases). CDR1 MNHNY and CDR2 SVGAGI come from the germline V gene (reference sequence). The CDR3 totals 14 residues. Trimming took off 7 bases at V and 5 bases at J, with 16 bases between the two ends. The CDR3 here is CASNLQGSGDTQYF. The CDR3 DNA reads as TGTGCCAGCAACCTACAGGGTTCTGGAGATACGCAGTATTTT.

V and J are TRBV18 and TRBJ2-5; 8 positions match TRBD2. The germline gives CDR1 KGHSH, CDR2 LQKENI. Trimming at V came to 2 bases and at J to 2 bases, leaving 10 bases not matched to a gene. There are 17 residues in the CDR3. The DNA of the CDR3 is TGTGCCAGCTCACCAAATCGAGTAGCGGGGCTACAAGAGACCCAGTACTTC. Amino acid sequence: CASSPNRVAGLQETQYF.

The V call is TRBV7-9, the J call TRBJ1-2; no clear D. V lost 1 base, J lost 8 bases, and 8 bases lay in between. Germline loops: CDR1 SEHNR, CDR2 FQNEAQ (reference sequence). The CDR3 is 12 residues long. In nucleotides, the CDR3 is TGTGCCAGCAGCTTAGTCGGCAGGGGCTACACCTTC. This gives the protein CASSLVGRGYTF.

The chain recombines TRBV4-1 with TRBJ1-2; the match to TRBD1 covers 8 bases. The germline V gene has CDR1 MGHRA and CDR2 YSYEKL. The junction had 6 bases not matched to a gene; V was cut back by 1 base and J by 5 bases. The CDR3 is made up of 15 amino acids. This CDR3 reads CASSQAGTGYYGYTF. In nucleotides, the CDR3 is TGCGCCAGCAGCCAAGCCGGGACAGGTTATTATGGCTACACCTTC.

The chain combines TRBV6-2 or TRBV6-3 with TRBJ1-2; D gene uncertain. Per the germline V gene, CDR1 is MNHEY and CDR2 is SVGEGT. The V end lost 5 bases, the J end lost 0 bases, and 10 bases lay between the germline ends. This CDR3 has 14 residues. The CDR3 is CASSRDTANYGYTF. The CDR3 region has the DNA TGTGCCAGCAGTCGCGACACAGCTAACTATGGCTACACCTTC.